These 15 T cell receptor beta chains came from one sample sequenced in a study of OX40 agonist ivuxolimab in advanced cancers. Clones were sequenced by immunoSEQ multiplex PCR, and TCRdb holds only the in-frame ones, with some missing. The sample includes about 84,000 clones, 94% of them seen just once. The sample was CD4+ or CD8+ T cells sorted from blood, taken in a trial of the OX40 agonist ivuxolimab. The receptors derive from an adult with an advanced solid tumor such as melanoma, head and neck, liver or kidney cancer.

The V gene is TRBV9, the J gene TRBJ2-5, with D possibly called TRBD1 or TRBD2 (5 bases each). The CDR3 is 14 residues long. Germline V gene sequence: CDR1 SGDLS, CDR2 YYNGEE. The ends were cut back, 4 bases at V and 2 bases at J, with 12 bases in the middle. The CDR3 here is CASSLSGTQETQYF. As DNA, the CDR3 is TGTGCCAGCAGCTTATCCGGGACGCAAGAGACCCAGTACTTC.

J is TRBJ2-1 and V is TRBV5-6; TRBD2 agrees at 11 bases. Trimming removed 4 bases from V and 4 bases from J; junction bases left unmatched: 1. The CDR3 is 14 residues long. The V gene's germline CDR1 is SGHDT and CDR2 YYEEEE. The CDR3 sequence: CASSRTSGYNEQFF. The CDR3 DNA sequence: TGTGCCAGCAGCAGGACTAGCGGGTACAATGAGCAGTTCTTC.

This sequence joins TRBV9 and TRBJ2-7, with 15 bases aligning to TRBD2. This CDR3 contains 17 residues. The V gene's germline CDR1 is SGDLS and CDR2 YYNGEE. Unmatched junction bases numbered 6, after V lost 4 bases and J lost 1 base. The CDR3 loop reads CASSKTGTSGGSYEQYF. CDR3 nucleotides: TGTGCCAGCAGCAAGACCGGGACTAGCGGGGGGTCCTACGAGCAGTACTTC.

The J gene is TRBJ2-7, the V gene TRBV11-2; 8 nucleotides agree with TRBD2. The J segment lost 3 bases and the V segment lost 5 bases, leaving 18 bases of the junction unmatched. This CDR3 is built from 18 residues. Germline V gene sequence: CDR1 SGHAT, CDR2 FQNNGV. CDR3 sequence (DNA): TGTGCCAGCAGCCCCAGCGGGAGTGTGAGCTTTAAGCGCTACGAGCAGTACTTC. This encodes CASSPSGSVSFKRYEQYF.

Points on this clone: The junction departs from germline at one end; a sequencing error may be responsible. This chain uses TRBV7-9 with TRBJ2-1; 7 bases match TRBD1. The CDR3 has 12 residues. The germline V gene has CDR1 SEHNR and CDR2 FQNEAQ (reference sequence). The CDR3 nucleotides read TGTGCCAGCAGCTTCGACAGGGATCCACTGGTCTTC. This sequence encodes CASSFDRDPLVF.

The chain uses TRBV18 and TRBJ2-7; a weak D match, TRBD1 (6 bases). Germline CDR1 is KGHSH and CDR2 is LQKENI. V shed 6 bases and J shed 5 bases, with 17 bases lying between them. The CDR3 has 14 residues. CDR3 DNA: TGTGCCAGCTCTCCCTCCGACAGGAGACACGAGCAGTACTTC. It encodes CASSPSDRRHEQYF.

The CDR3 DNA reads as TGTGCCAGCAGCGTCGGGACTAGCGGGAGAGGTATTCAGTACTTC. Residues: CASSVGTSGRGIQYF. The chain combines TRBV9 with TRBJ2-4, with 14 positions matching TRBD2. Germline V lookup: CDR1 SGDLS, CDR2 YYNGEE. The trim removed 2 bases at V and 10 bases at J, leaving 5 bases unmatched. This CDR3 region has 15 residues.

This chain joins TRBV10-3 and TRBJ1-1; D may be TRBD1 (5 bases). Germline V CDR1 and CDR2: ENHRY, SYGVKD. Trimming took 6 bases from V and 4 from J, leaving 12 bases between them. This CDR3 comprises 13 residues. The CDR3 DNA sequence: TGTGCCATCAGGAATCAGGGAAGCACTGAAGCTTTCTTT. This codes for CAIRNQGSTEAFF.

The genes are TRBV13 and TRBJ2-5; possible D gene TRBD1, 5 bases. V shed 4 bases and J shed 4 bases, with 22 bases lying between them. Germline values: CDR1 PRHDT, CDR2 FYEKMQ (reference sequence). This CDR3 has 17 residues. CDR3 sequence: CASSSDGAAIPRETQYF. The CDR3 DNA reads as TGTGCCAGCAGCTCAGATGGGGCAGCCATTCCAAGAGAGACCCAGTACTTC.

The chain links TRBV9 to TRBJ2-2; 8 bases line up with TRBD1. Trimming cost V 4 bases and J 0 bases; bases outside gene matches: 5. The CDR3 covers 16 residues. CDR1 is SGDLS and CDR2 is YYNGEE in the germline V gene. The CDR3 loop reads CASSSRGQTNTGELFF. CDR3 bases: TGTGCCAGCAGCTCCAGGGGGCAGACGAACACCGGGGAGCTGTTTTTT.

The chain links TRBV5-6 to TRBJ2-7, with TRBD2 identical over 8 bases. This CDR3 is built from 16 residues. Trimming removed 5 bases from V and 6 bases from J; junction bases left unmatched: 16. Germline assignment: CDR1 SGHDT and CDR2 YYEEEE. CDR3 amino acids: CASSHNSGDGALEQYF. The CDR3, as DNA: TGTGCCAGCAGTCATAATAGCGGGGATGGGGCCCTCGAGCAGTACTTC. The whole variable domain, remainder taken from reference TRBV5-6 and TRBJ2-7, is DAGVTQSPTHLIKTRGQQVTLRCSPKSGHDTVSWYQQALGQGPQFIFQYYEEEERQRGNFPDRFSGHQFPNYSSELNVNALLLGDSALYLCASSHNSGDGALEQYFGPGTRLTVT.

This clone was seen a single time. The CDR3 DNA reads TGTGCCAGCAGTATAGGGACAGGTAAAAATCGGTACTTC. Its protein product is CASSIGTGKNRYF. J is TRBJ2-7 and V is TRBV6-5, with 8 bases matching TRBD1. The CDR3 spans 13 residues. The trim removed 5 bases at V and 12 bases at J, leaving 12 bases unmatched. Germline V CDR1 and CDR2: MNHEY, SVGAGI.

The CDR3 loop reads CASSFPGRFGGRNQPQHF. The CDR3 nucleotides are TGTGCCAGCAGTTTTCCTGGACGGTTTGGGGGGCGCAATCAGCCCCAGCATTTT. This rearrangement joins TRBV27 to TRBJ1-5; tentative D call: TRBD1 (6 bases). Germline V gene lookup returns CDR1 MNHEY and CDR2 SMNVEV (reference sequence). Trimming removed 3 bases from V and 2 bases from J, with 20 bases in between. The CDR3 has 18 residues.

The genes are TRBV9 and TRBJ2-7; tentatively, D is TRBD1 (5 bases). The germline gives CDR1 SGDLS, CDR2 YYNGEE. Deletions cut 3 bases from V and 1 base from J, with 11 bases between. This CDR3 has 14 residues. CDR3 protein: CASSEGRESYEQYF. CDR3 DNA: TGTGCCAGCAGCGAGGGCAGGGAATCCTACGAGCAGTACTTC.

The chain links TRBV10-2 to TRBJ2-3; 8 bases line up with TRBD2. Unmatched junction bases numbered 8, after V lost 8 bases and J lost 1 base. CDR1 and CDR2 (germline): WSHSY, SAAADI. The CDR3 loop spans 15 amino acids. Here the CDR3 DNA reads TGCGCCAGCGGATACCCGGGACTAGGCACAGATACGCAGTATTTT. This codes for CASGYPGLGTDTQYF.